This is a list of T cell receptor beta chains from one sample in a study of T-cell reconstitution after alpha-beta-depleted transplantation in children. MiXCR, applied by TCRdb to the PCR reads, yields one record per CDR3 protein. The data show 450,000 to 550,000 distinct CDR3 sequences, about an eighth seen once. Sequencing was performed on PBMCs, mostly from graft donor cells, taken 180 days after TCRalphabeta/CD19-depleted stem cell transplant. The source of these receptors is a female patient between 2 and 15 years old who had a stem cell transplant for aplastic anemia, so the T cells may come from the graft donor. Both conserved end residues are part of each CDR3. Fields, in order: D gene, V gene, J gene, clone size, CDR3 DNA, CDR3 protein. D genes are given only for firm matches. The listing skips clone size in some rows; elsewhere it reads once, few, many or a size class.

d_call: -
v_call: TRBV20-1
j_call: TRBJ2-1
clone_size: many
cdr3_nt: TGCAGTGCTAGAGATGGGATATCCTACAATGAGCAGTTCTTC
cdr3_aa: CSARDGISYNEQFF

d_call: TRBD1
v_call: TRBV6-2/TRBV6-3
j_call: TRBJ1-5
clone_size: -
cdr3_nt: TGTGCCAGCAGCTTACCGGGACAGCCTTATCAGCCCCAGCATTTT
cdr3_aa: CASSLPGQPYQPQHF

d_call: -
v_call: TRBV7-2
j_call: TRBJ1-6
clone_size: -
cdr3_nt: TGTGCCAGCAGCTTAGGAAGGTTTACTAATTCACCCCTCCACTTT
cdr3_aa: CASSLGRFTNSPLHF

d_call: -
v_call: TRBV7-2
j_call: TRBJ1-4
clone_size: -
cdr3_nt: TGTGCCAGCAGCTCAAACCGACAGTATAATGAAAAACTGTTTTTT
cdr3_aa: CASSSNRQYNEKLFF

d_call: TRBD2
v_call: TRBV2
j_call: TRBJ2-5
clone_size: -
cdr3_nt: TGTGCCAGCAGTGTTTCCCTAGCGGGAGACCCTTGGGCGAGGACCCAGTACTTC
cdr3_aa: CASSVSLAGDPWARTQYF

d_call: TRBD2
v_call: TRBV18
j_call: TRBJ2-5
clone_size: few
cdr3_nt: TGTGCCAGCTCACCCCTAGGCGGGAGACCTCAAGAGACCCAGTACTTC
cdr3_aa: CASSPLGGRPQETQYF

d_call: TRBD1
v_call: TRBV4-3
j_call: TRBJ1-6
clone_size: -
cdr3_nt: TGCGCCAGCAGCCAAGGGGGACAGGGGAATTCACCCCTCCACTTT
cdr3_aa: CASSQGGQGNSPLHF

d_call: TRBD1
v_call: TRBV10-3
j_call: TRBJ1-4
clone_size: -
cdr3_nt: TGTGCCAGCAGTGAGTGGACAGGAGCCTCAACTAATGAAAAACTGTTTTTT
cdr3_aa: CASSEWTGASTNEKLFF

d_call: TRBD1
v_call: TRBV20-1
j_call: TRBJ2-7
clone_size: -
cdr3_nt: TGCAGGTCCACCTCCGGACAGGGGGCCGGTGAGCAGTACTTC
cdr3_aa: CRSTSGQGAGEQYF

d_call: TRBD2
v_call: TRBV5-1
j_call: TRBJ2-1
clone_size: once
cdr3_nt: TGCGCCAGCCGTAAAGTGTGGACTAGCGGGAAGGACTCCTACAATGAGCAGTTCTTC
cdr3_aa: CASRKVWTSGKDSYNEQFF

d_call: TRBD1
v_call: TRBV20-1
j_call: TRBJ2-1
clone_size: -
cdr3_nt: TGCAGTGCCAGGTCCGAGGGGGCTGAGCAGTTCTTC
cdr3_aa: CSARSEGAEQFF

d_call: -
v_call: TRBV24-1
j_call: TRBJ2-3
clone_size: many
cdr3_nt: TGTGCCACCAGTGATTTAAGAGGGGGGGCCGGAGATACGCAGTATTTT
cdr3_aa: CATSDLRGGAGDTQYF

d_call: TRBD2
v_call: TRBV20-1
j_call: TRBJ2-1
clone_size: few
cdr3_nt: TGCAGTGCTAGAGCTCCTAGCGGGGTGGGCAATGAGCAGTTCTTC
cdr3_aa: CSARAPSGVGNEQFF

d_call: -
v_call: TRBV5-5
j_call: TRBJ2-2
clone_size: -
cdr3_nt: TGTGCCAGCAGCTTCCACAGGGTGGATACCGGGGAGCTGTTTTTT
cdr3_aa: CASSFHRVDTGELFF

d_call: TRBD2
v_call: TRBV12-3/TRBV12-4
j_call: TRBJ2-3
clone_size: few
cdr3_nt: TGTGCCAGCAGTTTCCCGGGACTAGCGGGAGTGGCCCCTGGTACGCAGTATTTT
cdr3_aa: CASSFPGLAGVAPGTQYF

d_call: -
v_call: TRBV9
j_call: TRBJ1-1
clone_size: -
cdr3_nt: TGTGCCAGCAGCGCTCAAAGGGGAGGAGGGATCGCCACTGAAGCTTTCTTT
cdr3_aa: CASSAQRGGGIATEAFF